A single sample gave rise to the 11 T cell receptor beta chains below, sequenced in a study of cytomegalovirus exposure and HLA in healthy donors. The table came from immunoSEQ multiplex PCR; TCRdb's copy has only in-frame clones and leaves some out. This table holds nearly 80,000 clones, 93% found once. Sequencing was carried out using PBMCs. Receptors were obtained from a woman aged 25 to 45 in good health and CMV-seronegative.

This clone was seen once. The chain couples TRBV9 to TRBJ1-1, with 12 bases lining up with TRBD1. Germline CDR1 is SGDLS and CDR2 is YYNGEE. This CDR3 spans 15 amino acids. V dropped 4 bases and J dropped 5; count of bases not matched to a gene: 6. CDR3 sequence: CASSPRDRGRTEAFF. CDR3 bases: TGTGCCAGCAGCCCCCGGGACAGGGGGCGAACTGAAGCTTTCTTT.

V is TRBV7-2 and J is TRBJ2-2, with 8 bases that match TRBD2. Trimming at V came to 5 bases and at J to 7 bases, leaving 12 bases not matched to a gene. The CDR3 has 16 amino acids. Germline CDR1 is SGHTA and CDR2 is FQGNSA. CDR3 DNA: TGTGCCAGCAGCACTACGCTACGGGGGGGCCACGGGGAGCTGTTTTTT. Translation gives CASSTTLRGGHGELFF.

The J gene is TRBJ1-2, the V gene TRBV30; possible D gene TRBD1, 5 bases. The CDR3 is 17 residues long. CDR1 and CDR2 (germline): GTSNPN, SVGIG (reference sequence). V lost 1 base, J lost 7 bases, and 25 bases lay in between. CDR3 protein: CAWSGGTGTTPDGGYTF. For the CDR3, the DNA is TGTGCCTGGAGTGGGGGAACCGGGACTACACCAGACGGTGGCTACACCTTC.

This chain joins TRBV9 and TRBJ2-5, with TRBD1 matching over 7 bases. The CDR3 is 14 amino acids. CDR1 and CDR2 (germline): SGDLS, YYNGEE. Trimming at V came to 0 bases and at J to 5 bases, leaving 4 bases not matched to a gene. The CDR3 here is CASSVAGGGETQYF. CDR3 nucleotide sequence: TGTGCCAGCAGCGTAGCAGGGGGTGGGGAGACCCAGTACTTC.

The chain is built from TRBV28 and TRBJ1-2, with D unclear. V was shortened by 3 bases and J by 10 bases, with 18 bases between the two germline ends. CDR3 size: 14 residues. Per the germline V gene, CDR1 is MDHEN and CDR2 is SYDVKM. As DNA, the CDR3 is TGTGCCAGCAGTTTCGGAGGGTCCACGTATAACTACACCTTC. This sequence encodes CASSFGGSTYNYTF.

This chain connects TRBV6-1 to TRBJ2-3; TRBD2 aligns across 12 bases. The germline CDR1 and CDR2 sequences are MNHNS and SASEGT. The CDR3 has 15 residues. The V and J ends lost 2 bases and 4 bases, in that order; junction bases with no gene match: 1. CDR3 protein: CASSETSGGPDTQYF. As DNA, the CDR3 is TGTGCCAGCAGTGAAACTAGCGGGGGGCCAGATACGCAGTATTTT.

The V gene is TRBV7-2, the J gene TRBJ2-6, with D tentatively TRBD1 (6 bases). Deletions cut 5 bases from V and 0 bases from J, with 8 bases between. The germline V gene encodes CDR1 SGHTA and CDR2 FQGNSA. This CDR3 comprises 15 residues. In DNA form, the CDR3 reads TGTGCCAGCAGCAACAGGGCCTCTGGGGCCAACGTCCTGACTTTC. Its translation is CASSNRASGANVLTF.

The chain links TRBV11-2 to TRBJ2-1, with a weak D call TRBD2 (5 bases). CDR1 and CDR2 from the germline V gene are SGHAT and FQNNGV. V was trimmed by 7 bases and J by 0 bases, leaving 13 bases between them. There are 15 residues in the CDR3. The CDR3 DNA is TGTGCCAGCACCCCTGAGCGGATCTCCTACAATGAGCAGTTCTTC. Its translation is CASTPERISYNEQFF.

This clone came up once. The chain joins TRBV27 to TRBJ2-7, with TRBD1 as a possible D gene (5 bases). The germline V gene has CDR1 MNHEY and CDR2 SMNVEV (reference sequence). The V gene lost 4 bases and the J gene lost 0 bases, with 13 bases spanning the gap. The CDR3 extends over 15 amino acids. For the CDR3, the DNA is TGTGCCAGCAGTTCAGCAGGGAAGGGCTCCTACGAGCAGTACTTC. This sequence encodes CASSSAGKGSYEQYF.

V usage is TRBV10-1 and J usage is TRBJ1-5; D perhaps matches TRBD1 (6 bases). The CDR3 totals 14 residues. V shed 2 bases and J shed 6 bases, with 11 bases lying between them. Germline V CDR1 and CDR2: WNHNN, SYGVQD (reference sequence). This CDR3 reads CASSENTGSQPQHF. The CDR3 bases are TGCGCCAGCAGTGAGAACACAGGGAGTCAGCCCCAGCATTTT.

The chain employs TRBV5-1 and TRBJ2-2; the match to TRBD2 covers 9 bases. The CDR3 is 15 amino acids. Germline lookup yields CDR1 SGHRS and CDR2 YFSETQ. The junction had 4 bases not matched to a gene; V was cut back by 3 bases and J by 4 bases. The CDR3 here is CASSSSSGVTGELFF. In nucleotides, the CDR3 is TGCGCCAGCAGCTCATCTAGCGGGGTCACCGGGGAGCTGTTTTTT.